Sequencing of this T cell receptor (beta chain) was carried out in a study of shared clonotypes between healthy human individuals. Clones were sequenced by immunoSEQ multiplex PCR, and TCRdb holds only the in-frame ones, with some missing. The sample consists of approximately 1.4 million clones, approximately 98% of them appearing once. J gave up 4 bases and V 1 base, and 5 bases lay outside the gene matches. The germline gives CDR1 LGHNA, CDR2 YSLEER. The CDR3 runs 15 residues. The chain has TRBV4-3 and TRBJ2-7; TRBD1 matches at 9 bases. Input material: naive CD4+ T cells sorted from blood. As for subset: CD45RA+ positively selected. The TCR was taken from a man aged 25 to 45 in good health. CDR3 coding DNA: TGCGCCAGCAGCCAAGGCGGGACAGGGCAGTACGAGCAGTACTTC. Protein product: CASSQGGTGQYEQYF.